The 25 T cell receptor beta chains below all came from one sample that was sequenced in a study of T cells in Graves' hyperthyroidism and ophthalmopathy. RNA transcripts were the template for amplifying TCR beta CDR3 regions. HTBI primers drove first-round RT-PCR of the TCR CDR3. TCRdb called the multiplex PCR reads again in MiXCR, with one record for every CDR3 protein. This table holds about 770,000 distinct CDR3 sequences, about 19% found once. The sequenced sample was blood. The receptor set was obtained from a woman aged 45-59 years with Graves' hyperthyroidism that later progressed to Graves' ophthalmopathy.

The chain links TRBV5-6 to TRBJ2-5; 8 bases are shared with TRBD1. The CDR3 loop spans 15 amino acids. V shed 5 bases and J 4 bases; nucleotides not matched to a gene: 10. The germline V gene has CDR1 SGHDT and CDR2 YYEEEE. CDR3 sequence reads: CASSLPDRVGETQYF. DNA of the CDR3: TGTGCCAGCAGTTTACCGGACAGGGTGGGAGAGACCCAGTACTTC.

The rearrangement links TRBV20-1 to TRBJ2-1; 8 positions match TRBD2. Germline CDR1 is DFQATT and CDR2 is SNEGSKA (reference sequence). CDR3 length: 14 amino acids. J gave up 5 bases and V 2 bases, and 5 bases lay outside the gene matches. As DNA, the CDR3 is TGCAGTGCTAGAAGCGGGGGAGCTCACAATGAGCAGTTCTTC. Residues: CSARSGGAHNEQFF.

This sequence joins TRBV3-1 and TRBJ1-4; D not certain. From germline, CDR1 is LGHDT and CDR2 YNNKEL (reference sequence). The CDR3 runs to 13 residues. Deletions cut 0 bases from V and 10 bases from J, with 9 bases between. The CDR3: CASSQEADVKLFF. The CDR3 DNA reads TGTGCCAGCAGCCAAGAGGCTGACGTAAAACTGTTTTTT.

This clonotype has a handful of counts. The J gene is TRBJ1-2, the V gene TRBV20-1; D gene unclear. CDR1 is DFQATT and CDR2 is SNEGSKA in the germline V gene (reference sequence). The ends were cut back, 6 bases at V and 4 bases at J, with 12 bases in the middle. The CDR3 has 12 amino acids. The CDR3 region is CSASDGPYGYTF. Here the CDR3 DNA reads TGCAGTGCCAGCGACGGCCCCTATGGCTACACCTTC.

The CDR3 region is CASSESGRRAYNEQFF. In DNA, the CDR3 is TGCGCCAGCAGTGAGTCAGGACGGAGGGCCTACAATGAGCAGTTCTTC. The chain is built from TRBV10-1 and TRBJ2-1; D is possibly TRBD2 (6 bases). The V gene's germline CDR1 is WNHNN and CDR2 SYGVQD (reference sequence). The CDR3 consists of 16 residues. Trimming stripped 0 bases from V and 2 bases from J, with 11 bases between.

The J gene is TRBJ1-2, the V gene TRBV9; D possibly corresponds to TRBD1 (5 bases). This CDR3 is built from 14 residues. Germline lookup yields CDR1 SGDLS and CDR2 YYNGEE. V was shortened by 0 bases and J by 3 bases, with 9 bases between the two germline ends. The CDR3 DNA sequence: TGTGCCAGCAGCGTAGACCCGGGGCACTATGGCTACACCTTC. Its translation is CASSVDPGHYGYTF. The full variable domain, its missing parts supplied by reference TRBV9 and TRBJ1-2, is DSGVTQTPKHLITATGQRVTLRCSPRSGDLSVYWYQQSLDQGLQFLIQYYNGEERAKGNILERFSAQQFPDLHSELNLSSLELGDSALYFCASSVDPGHYGYTFGSGTRLTVV.

This clonotype was counted many times. The V gene is TRBV9, the J gene TRBJ2-7, with a possible D match to TRBD1 (8 bases). The CDR3 consists of 18 residues. V lost 0 bases and J 5 bases, leaving 24 bases between the germline ends. The germline CDR1 and CDR2 sequences are SGDLS and YYNGEE. The CDR3 DNA follows: TGTGCCAGCAGCGTAGAGGCCAGGGGGCTCGGGGGGACCAACGAGCAGTACTTC. It translates to CASSVEARGLGGTNEQYF.

With regard to this clonotype: A much larger clone is a single base away; this may be a read error. The rearrangement links TRBV20-1 to TRBJ2-7; possible D gene TRBD1, 5 bases. Germline loops: CDR1 DFQATT, CDR2 SNEGSKA (reference sequence). The CDR3 is 13 residues long. CDR3 residues: CSARPRAFYEQCF. DNA for the CDR3: TGCAGTGCTAGACCCAGGGCTTTCTACGAGCAGTGCTTC.

The CDR3, as DNA: TGCAGCGTGACCCCCCCGGGACAGGGCACAGATACGCAGTATTTT. Protein product: CSVTPPGQGTDTQYF. This chain links TRBV29-1 with TRBJ2-3, with TRBD1 matching 8 bases. The germline CDR1 and CDR2 sequences are SQVTM and ANQGSEA. Losses at the gene ends were 6 bases for V and 1 base for J; bases not matched to a gene: 9. There are 15 residues in the CDR3.

The V and J genes are TRBV4-1 and TRBJ2-2, with 7 positions matching TRBD2. This CDR3 is built from 17 residues. Germline V gives CDR1 MGHRA, CDR2 YSYEKL. The V and J ends lost 5 bases and 2 bases, in that order; junction bases with no gene match: 11. CDR3: CASSSPRLAANTGELFF. CDR3 in DNA: TGCGCCAGCAGCTCGCCCCGACTAGCAGCTAACACCGGGGAGCTGTTTTTT.

Details on this clonotype: An end of the junction differs from the germline gene, which may be a read error. V usage is TRBV5-1 and J usage is TRBJ2-7; possibly TRBD1 for D (6 bases). The CDR3 length is 14 residues. Per the germline V gene, CDR1 is SGHRS and CDR2 is YFSETQ. The CDR3 region has the DNA TGTGCCAGCAGCCCGGACAGCAGCTCCTACGAGCAGTACTTC. It is translated as CASSPDSSSYEQYF.

This clonotype appeared a few times. The rearrangement joins TRBV24-1 to TRBJ2-1; D is unclear. V lost 1 base and J lost 7, with 4 bases in between. The CDR3 is 12 amino acids. Germline V CDR1 and CDR2: KGHDR, SFDVKD. Here the CDR3 DNA reads TGTGCCACCAGTGATTTACCTAATGAGCAGTTCTTC. Translating it yields CATSDLPNEQFF.

This clonotype was recorded a few times. The chain has TRBV2 and TRBJ1-1, with D unclear. CDR1 and CDR2 from the germline V gene are SNHLY and FYNNEI. The length of the CDR3 is 16 residues. V lost 3 bases to trimming and J lost 1 base, with 15 bases between them. As DNA, the CDR3 is TGTGCCAGCAGTGAGTGGGTTCGGGCCGAGAACACTGAAGCTTTCTTT. This encodes CASSEWVRAENTEAFF.

Many counts were recorded for this clonotype. The rearrangement joins TRBV7-3 to TRBJ2-3; TRBD1 aligns across 9 bases. The CDR3 covers 15 residues. J lost 3 bases, V lost 8 bases, and 9 bases had no gene match. Per the germline V gene, CDR1 is SGHTA and CDR2 is FQGTGA. In DNA, the CDR3 is TGTGCCAGCGGGTTTAACAGGGGGCAGACAGATACGCAGTATTTT. Amino acid sequence: CASGFNRGQTDTQYF. The full variable domain, with the rest looked up from reference TRBV7-3 and TRBJ2-3, is GAGVSQTPSNKVTEKGKYVELRCDPISGHTALYWYRQSLGQGPEFLIYFQGTGAADDSGLPNDRFFAVRPEGSVSTLKIQRTERGDSAVYLCASGFNRGQTDTQYFGPGTRLTVL.

This clonotype has a handful of counts. The gene calls are TRBV10-3 and TRBJ1-2; 9 bases map to TRBD1. Germline V gene sequence: CDR1 ENHRY, CDR2 SYGVKD. The CDR3 consists of 15 residues. With 0 bases clipped from V and 6 bases from J, the junction kept 5 bases outside the gene matches. The CDR3 spells CAISESGQGVHGYTF. CDR3 in DNA: TGTGCCATCAGTGAGTCGGGACAGGGAGTCCATGGCTACACCTTC.

This clonotype was counted many times. The chain combines TRBV5-1 with TRBJ1-2, with TRBD1 identical over 7 bases. V trimming: 7 bases; J trimming: 2 bases; junction bases outside the gene matches: 5. CDR3 length equals 13 residues. Germline lookup yields CDR1 SGHRS and CDR2 YFSETQ. The CDR3 DNA reads TGCGCCAGCTTCGAACAGGGGAACTATGGCTACACCTTC. It specifies CASFEQGNYGYTF.

The chain employs TRBV12-3 or TRBV12-4 and TRBJ1-6; 7 bases are shared with TRBD1. The CDR3 extends over 15 amino acids. The junction had 7 bases not matched to a gene; V was cut back by 6 bases and J by 5 bases. As DNA, the CDR3 is TGTGCCAGCAGGAGAGGGACAGAGAATAATTCACCCCTCCACTTT. Encoded protein: CASRRGTENNSPLHF.

J is TRBJ2-1 and V is TRBV12-5; D is perhaps TRBD1 (5 bases). Trimming removed 3 bases at V and 3 bases at J, with 9 bases between. CDR3 length equals 14 residues. The germline V gene encodes CDR1 LGHNT and CDR2 FRNRAP. CDR3 in amino acids: CASGLQESYNEQFF. CDR3 bases: TGTGCTAGTGGTTTACAGGAGAGCTACAATGAGCAGTTCTTC.

The CDR3 sequence: CASSYRGVGIAANYGYTF. The CDR3 DNA is TGTGCCAGCAGTTACCGGGGGGTGGGAATCGCCGCGAACTATGGCTACACCTTC. The gene calls are TRBV6-5 and TRBJ1-2, with D possibly TRBD1 on 5 matching bases. CDR3 length: 18 amino acids. Looked up from germline, CDR1 is MNHEY and CDR2 is SVGAGI. V dropped 2 bases and J dropped 2 bases, with 21 bases sitting between them.

This clonotype was counted a few times. The gene calls are TRBV6-2 or TRBV6-3 and TRBJ1-2; D remains ambiguous. The CDR3 contains 14 residues. Germline CDR1 MNHEY, CDR2 SVGEGT. Trimming stripped 7 bases from V and 3 bases from J, with 15 bases between. The CDR3 loop reads CASKMGGNDYGYTF. The DNA of the CDR3 is TGTGCCAGCAAAATGGGAGGGAACGACTATGGCTACACCTTC.

The CDR3 here is CASSPGTEHINEQFF. CDR3 coding DNA: TGTGCCAGCAGTCCGGGGACGGAACACATCAATGAGCAGTTCTTC. This sequence joins TRBV28 and TRBJ2-1; D may match TRBD1 or TRBD2 (5 bases each). Trimming shortened V by 5 bases and J by 6 bases, and 17 bases separated the two germline ends. CDR3 size: 15 residues. Per germline, CDR1 MDHEN and CDR2 SYDVKM. The full variable domain, its missing parts supplied by reference TRBV28 and TRBJ2-1, is DVKVTQSSRYLVKRTGEKVFLECVQDMDHENMFWYRQDPGLGLRLIYFSYDVKMKEKGDIPEGYSVSREKKERFSLILESASTNQTSMYLCASSPGTEHINEQFFGPGTRLTVL.

This clonotype has just a few counts. V usage is TRBV7-8 and J usage is TRBJ2-3; D possibly matches TRBD1 or TRBD2 (6 bases each). The CDR3 runs 15 residues. The germline CDR1 and CDR2 sequences are SGHVS and FQNEAQ. Trimming shortened V by 1 base and J by 7 bases, and 15 bases separated the two germline ends. CDR3 nucleotides: TGTGCCAGCAGCTTAGTTGGAGGGGGTGCCTATACGCAGTATTTT. Translated: CASSLVGGGAYTQYF.

The chain recombines TRBV27 with TRBJ2-5; no firm D call. V shed 5 bases and J shed 4 bases, with 11 bases lying between them. Germline loops: CDR1 MNHEY, CDR2 SMNVEV (reference sequence). The CDR3 runs to 13 residues. This CDR3 is CASSPTNRETQYF. CDR3 in DNA: TGTGCCAGCAGTCCCACAAATCGAGAGACCCAGTACTTC.

This sequence joins TRBV6-1 and TRBJ2-5; 7 bases align to TRBD1. V was clipped by 4 bases and J by 3 bases; unmatched bases: 8. Germline V gene data show CDR1 as MNHNS and CDR2 as SASEGT. The CDR3 covers 15 residues. CDR3 DNA: TGTGCCAGCAGTGCTACAGGACAGGCGAAAGAGACCCAGTACTTC. It is translated as CASSATGQAKETQYF.

The sample holds many counts of this clonotype. This sequence joins TRBV6-1 and TRBJ1-6; tentatively, D is TRBD1 (5 bases). CDR1 and CDR2 from the germline V gene are MNHNS and SASEGT. V dropped 2 bases and J dropped 9 bases, with 14 bases sitting between them. The CDR3 runs to 15 residues. For the CDR3, the DNA is TGTGCCAGCAGTGAATCTCGGGCTGGGGGTTCACCCCTCCACTTT. It is translated as CASSESRAGGSPLHF.